The 4 T cell receptor beta chains below come from one sample, sequenced in a study of blood T cell repertoires in COVID-19. Method: immunoSEQ multiplex PCR; TCRdb's copy keeps in-frame clones and lacks some. The sample holds about 120,000 clones, about 80% seen once. The sequenced sample consisted of peripheral blood. The origin of the receptors is a woman older than 75 with active or convalescent COVID-19.

The chain couples TRBV1 to TRBJ2-7; the table calls TRBD2, which could not be checked here. TRBV1 is a pseudogene segment. The CDR3 spans 18 residues. The CDR3 loop reads CTSSQGPPLTSGSNEQYF. The CDR3 DNA reads TGCACCAGCAGCCAAGGCCCCCCCCTGACTAGCGGGAGTAACGAGCAGTACTTC.

The chain has TRBV24-1 and TRBJ1-5, with D possibly TRBD1 on 6 matching bases. This CDR3 contains 16 residues. V lost 7 bases and J 1 base, leaving 16 bases between the germline ends. Germline V gene sequence: CDR1 KGHDR, CDR2 SFDVKD. The CDR3 DNA reads TGTGCCACCAGGGATACTCAAGGGGGAAGCAATCAGCCCCAGCATTTT. It codes for CATRDTQGGSNQPQHF.

This clone was seen a single time. This chain uses TRBV9 with TRBJ2-1, with TRBD2 matching over 16 bases. This CDR3 has 20 residues. The trim removed 4 bases at V and 7 bases at J, leaving 17 bases unmatched. CDR1 SGDLS and CDR2 YYNGEE come from the germline V gene. This CDR3 is CASSSPPGLAGGPEQNEQFF. The DNA for the CDR3 is TGTGCCAGCAGCTCACCCCCGGGACTAGCGGGAGGGCCGGAGCAGAATGAGCAGTTCTTC. Full variable domain (outside the CDR3, taken from reference TRBV9 and TRBJ2-1): DSGVTQTPKHLITATGQRVTLRCSPRSGDLSVYWYQQSLDQGLQFLIQYYNGEERAKGNILERFSAQQFPDLHSELNLSSLELGDSALYFCASSSPPGLAGGPEQNEQFFGPGTRLTVL.

The V call is TRBV15, the J call TRBJ1-4; the D is unclear. The V end was cut by 0 bases, the J end by 4 bases, with 12 bases between. The CDR3 has 16 residues. The germline CDR1 and CDR2 sequences are LNHNV and YYDKDF (reference sequence). CDR3 sequence: CATSRDRLSFNEKLFF. CDR3 DNA sequence: TGTGCCACCAGCAGAGACCGACTGTCCTTTAATGAAAAACTGTTTTTT.